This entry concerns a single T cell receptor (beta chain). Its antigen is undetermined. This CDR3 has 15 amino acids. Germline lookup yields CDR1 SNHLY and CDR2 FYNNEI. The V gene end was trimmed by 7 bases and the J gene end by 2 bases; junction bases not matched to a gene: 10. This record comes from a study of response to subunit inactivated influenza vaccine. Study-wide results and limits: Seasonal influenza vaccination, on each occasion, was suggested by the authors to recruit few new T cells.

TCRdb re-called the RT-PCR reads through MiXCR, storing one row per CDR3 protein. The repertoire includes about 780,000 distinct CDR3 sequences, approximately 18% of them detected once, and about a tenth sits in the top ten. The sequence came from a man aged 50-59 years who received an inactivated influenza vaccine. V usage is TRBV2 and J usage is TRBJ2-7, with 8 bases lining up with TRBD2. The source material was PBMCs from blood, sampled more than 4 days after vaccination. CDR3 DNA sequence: TGTGCCAGCAACACGGGGAGCGGGAGCCCCTACGAGCAGTACTTC. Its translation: CASNTGSGSPYEQYF.